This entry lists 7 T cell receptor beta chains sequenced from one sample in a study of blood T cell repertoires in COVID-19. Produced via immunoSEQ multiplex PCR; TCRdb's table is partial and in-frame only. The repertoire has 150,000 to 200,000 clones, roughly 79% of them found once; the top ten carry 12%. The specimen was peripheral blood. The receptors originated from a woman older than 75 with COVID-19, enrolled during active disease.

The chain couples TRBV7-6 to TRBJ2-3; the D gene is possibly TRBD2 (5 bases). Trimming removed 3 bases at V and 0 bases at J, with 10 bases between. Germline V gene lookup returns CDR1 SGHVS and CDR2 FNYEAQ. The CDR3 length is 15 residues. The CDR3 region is CASSFYGGSTDTQYF. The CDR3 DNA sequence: TGTGCCAGCAGCTTTTATGGCGGGAGCACAGATACGCAGTATTTT.

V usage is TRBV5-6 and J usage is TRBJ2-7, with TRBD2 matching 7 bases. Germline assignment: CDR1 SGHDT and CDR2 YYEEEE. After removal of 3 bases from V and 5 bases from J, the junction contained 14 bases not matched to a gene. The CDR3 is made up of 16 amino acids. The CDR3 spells CASSWGLGREHDEQYF. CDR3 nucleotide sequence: TGTGCCAGCAGCTGGGGCTTGGGGCGGGAGCACGACGAGCAGTACTTC.

Written as DNA, the CDR3 is TGTGCCAGCCATAGGACTCCTAACACCGGGGAGCTGTTTTTT. Its translation: CASHRTPNTGELFF. The chain uses TRBV27 and TRBJ2-2; D perhaps matches TRBD2 (5 bases). Deletions cut 8 bases from V and 2 bases from J, with 12 bases between. The CDR3 is 14 amino acids. Looked up from germline, CDR1 is MNHEY and CDR2 is SMNVEV (reference sequence).

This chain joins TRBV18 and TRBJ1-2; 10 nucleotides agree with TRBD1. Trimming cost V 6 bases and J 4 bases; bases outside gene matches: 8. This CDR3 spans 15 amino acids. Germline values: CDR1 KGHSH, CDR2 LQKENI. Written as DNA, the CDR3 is TGTGCCAGCTCCCCCCCGGGACAGGGGTCCTATGGCTACACCTTC. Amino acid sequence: CASSPPGQGSYGYTF.

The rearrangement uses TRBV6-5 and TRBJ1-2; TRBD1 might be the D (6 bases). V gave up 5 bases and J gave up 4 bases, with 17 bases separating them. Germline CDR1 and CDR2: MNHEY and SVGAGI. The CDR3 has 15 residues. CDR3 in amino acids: CASSPSRGSFYGYTF. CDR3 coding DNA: TGTGCCAGCAGTCCTTCTAGGGGGTCTTTCTATGGCTACACCTTC.

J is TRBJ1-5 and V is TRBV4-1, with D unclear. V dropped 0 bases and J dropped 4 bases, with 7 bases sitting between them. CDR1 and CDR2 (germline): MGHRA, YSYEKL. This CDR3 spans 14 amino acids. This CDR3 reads CASSQDIGNQPQHF. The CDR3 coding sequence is TGCGCCAGCAGCCAAGATATCGGGAATCAGCCCCAGCATTTT.

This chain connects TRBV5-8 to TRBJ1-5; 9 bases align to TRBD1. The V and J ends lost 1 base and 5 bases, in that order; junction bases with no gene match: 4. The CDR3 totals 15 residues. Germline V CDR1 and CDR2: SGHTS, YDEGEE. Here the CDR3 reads CASSLWDREDQPQHF. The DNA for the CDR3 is TGTGCCAGCAGCTTGTGGGACAGGGAGGATCAGCCCCAGCATTTT.